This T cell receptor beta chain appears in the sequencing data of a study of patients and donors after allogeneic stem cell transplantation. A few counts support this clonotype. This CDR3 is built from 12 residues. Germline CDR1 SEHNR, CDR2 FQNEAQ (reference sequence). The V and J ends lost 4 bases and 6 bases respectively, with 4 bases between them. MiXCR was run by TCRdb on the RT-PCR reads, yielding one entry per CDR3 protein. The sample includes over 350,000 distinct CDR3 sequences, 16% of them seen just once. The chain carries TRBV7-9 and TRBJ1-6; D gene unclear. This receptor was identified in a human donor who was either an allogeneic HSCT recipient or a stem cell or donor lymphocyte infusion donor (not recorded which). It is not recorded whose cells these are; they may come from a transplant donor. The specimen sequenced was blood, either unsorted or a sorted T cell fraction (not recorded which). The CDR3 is CASSSINSPLHF. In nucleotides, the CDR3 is TGTGCCAGCAGCTCCATTAATTCACCCCTCCACTTT.